Each of the 14 T cell receptor beta chains below was sequenced from the same sample in a study of cytomegalovirus exposure and HLA in healthy donors. Assay used: immunoSEQ multiplex PCR; TCRdb lists only in-frame clones, some missing. The sample has 150,000 to 200,000 clones; 65% to 90% are singletons. Sequences were obtained from PBMCs. Receptor source: a woman under 40 in good health and CMV-seropositive.

J is TRBJ2-7 and V is TRBV6-1; TRBD1 matches 8 bases. CDR3 length: 15 amino acids. Trimming at V came to 5 bases and at J to 0 bases, leaving 6 bases not matched to a gene. The V gene's germline CDR1 is MNHNS and CDR2 SASEGT. CDR3 in DNA: TGTGCCAGCAGTAGATCCGGGACAGGCTCCTACGAGCAGTACTTC. This translates into CASSRSGTGSYEQYF.

J is TRBJ1-2 and V is TRBV29-1; 9 nucleotides line up with TRBD1. CDR1 and CDR2 from the germline V gene are SQVTM and ANQGSEA. After removal of 3 bases from V and 7 bases from J, the junction contained 0 bases not matched to a gene. The CDR3 length is 11 residues. The CDR3 region is CSVEGQGGYTF. In DNA, the CDR3 is TGCAGCGTTGAGGGACAGGGTGGCTACACCTTC. Looking up the rest from reference TRBV29-1 and TRBJ1-2 gives the full variable domain: SAVISQKPSRDICQRGTSLTIQCQVDSQVTMMFWYRQQPGQSLTLIATANQGSEATYESGFVIDKFPISRPNLTFSTLTVSNMSPEDSSIYLCSVEGQGGYTFGSGTRLTVV.

The gene calls are TRBV2 and TRBJ1-1; tentatively, D is TRBD1 (6 bases). Per the germline V gene, CDR1 is SNHLY and CDR2 is FYNNEI. There are 15 residues in the CDR3. V lost 6 bases, J lost 8 bases, and 22 bases lay in between. The CDR3 spells CASRTQGQQAEEAFF. DNA of the CDR3: TGTGCCAGCAGAACTCAAGGACAGCAAGCTGAAGAAGCTTTCTTT.

The chain uses TRBV30 and TRBJ2-3, with 7 bases lining up with TRBD1. Germline CDR1 is GTSNPN and CDR2 is SVGIG (reference sequence). With V trimmed by 3 bases and J by 4 bases, 25 bases remained unmatched. The CDR3 totals 20 residues. The CDR3 loop is CAWSEPTRDRVEGPADTQYF. The CDR3 region has the DNA TGTGCCTGGAGCGAACCAACTAGAGACAGGGTAGAAGGCCCCGCAGATACGCAGTATTTT.

This chain joins TRBV5-6 and TRBJ2-7, with 11 bases lining up with TRBD1. The CDR3 covers 17 residues. Germline V CDR1 and CDR2: SGHDT, YYEEEE. V shed 4 bases, J shed 3 bases, and the junction held 12 bases outside the gene matches. CDR3 amino acids: CASSPGTGGLYSYEQYF. Written as DNA, the CDR3 is TGTGCCAGCAGCCCGGGGACAGGGGGTTTGTATAGCTACGAGCAGTACTTC.

The CDR3 DNA follows: TGTGCCAGCAGCTTGGGTCCGGGACAGGGGGCAAGTGGGGCCAACGTCCTGACTTTC. Amino acids: CASSLGPGQGASGANVLTF. This rearrangement joins TRBV5-4 to TRBJ2-6, with 12 bases fitting TRBD1. V was clipped by 0 bases and J by 3 bases; unmatched bases: 7. The CDR3 consists of 19 residues. Looked up from germline, CDR1 is SGHNT and CDR2 is YYREEE (reference sequence).

The CDR3 is CASSTTGAWRQPQHF. CDR3 sequence (DNA): TGTGCCAGCAGTACCACAGGGGCTTGGCGTCAGCCCCAGCATTTT. The chain couples TRBV6-5 to TRBJ1-5, with 7 bases aligning to TRBD1. Germline V CDR1 and CDR2: MNHEY, SVGAGI. The CDR3 runs 15 residues. Trimming at V came to 5 bases and at J to 6 bases, leaving 10 bases not matched to a gene.

The chain joins TRBV27 to TRBJ1-1; no clear D. Trimming removed 7 bases at V and 0 bases at J, with 9 bases between. The germline V gene has CDR1 MNHEY and CDR2 SMNVEV (reference sequence). This CDR3 is built from 13 residues. In DNA, the CDR3 is TGTGCCAGCAAACGGGTCATGAACACTGAAGCTTTCTTT. It yields the protein CASKRVMNTEAFF.

The genes are TRBV10-3 and TRBJ2-7; D ambiguous. Germline CDR1 reads ENHRY; CDR2 reads SYGVKD. Trimming took 4 bases from V and 3 from J, leaving 7 bases between them. The CDR3 covers 12 residues. This CDR3 is CAISAILYEQYF. CDR3 bases: TGTGCCATCAGTGCGATACTCTACGAGCAGTACTTC.

The rearrangement joins TRBV5-3 to TRBJ1-5, with no clear D. TRBV5-3 is known as an ORF, though its function is uncertain. V lost 4 bases to trimming and J lost 4 bases, with 15 bases between them. The CDR3 is 15 residues long. Here the CDR3 DNA reads TGTGCCAGAAGCCCGATTCAGGCCCGTAATCAGCCCCAGCATTTT. Residues: CARSPIQARNQPQHF.

This clone occurred a few times. Written as DNA, the CDR3 is TGTGCCAGCAGCTTACAGGCAGATACGCAGTATTTT. Translated, it gives CASSLQADTQYF. J is TRBJ2-3 and V is TRBV11-2; D is ambiguous. The V end was cut by 2 bases, the J end by 4 bases, with 4 bases between. CDR1 and CDR2 from the germline V gene are SGHAT and FQNNGV. CDR3 size: 12 residues.

J is TRBJ2-3 and V is TRBV27, with 11 bases fitting TRBD2. The CDR3 totals 17 residues. Per germline, CDR1 MNHEY and CDR2 SMNVEV (reference sequence). After removal of 0 bases from V and 6 bases from J, the junction contained 8 bases not matched to a gene. CDR3 in amino acids: CASSLSGTSGLLDTQYF. The CDR3 region has the DNA TGTGCCAGCAGTTTATCCGGGACTAGCGGACTCCTTGATACGCAGTATTTT.

The genes are TRBV29-1 and TRBJ1-2; D unclear. Trimming shortened V by 1 base and J by 6 bases, and 3 bases separated the two germline ends. The CDR3 is made up of 10 amino acids. CDR1 is SQVTM, CDR2 ANQGSEA, per germline. The CDR3 nucleotides are TGCAGCGTTGAAGGAGATGGCTACACCTTC. Translation: CSVEGDGYTF.

The V and J genes are TRBV28 and TRBJ2-7; 7 nucleotides line up with TRBD2. The CDR3 has 15 residues. J was trimmed by 2 bases and V by 4 bases; bases with no gene match: 8. Germline V CDR1 and CDR2: MDHEN, SYDVKM. This CDR3 reads CASSSLTGRPYEQYF. CDR3 nucleotide sequence: TGTGCCAGCAGTTCCCTCACCGGGAGGCCCTACGAGCAGTACTTC. The entire variable domain, with the rest obtained from reference TRBV28 and TRBJ2-7, is as follows: DVKVTQSSRYLVKRTGEKVFLECVQDMDHENMFWYRQDPGLGLRLIYFSYDVKMKEKGDIPEGYSVSREKKERFSLILESASTNQTSMYLCASSSLTGRPYEQYFGPGTRLTVT.